Presented here are 26 T cell receptor beta chains from one specimen sequenced in a study of control samples from healthy donors and cancer patients (dated by TCRdb to 2018 to 2021). Receptors were amplified or captured by the immunoSEQ multiplex PCR assay. The table comes from immuneACCESS by way of TCRdb, which keeps in-frame sequences with V and J called. Part of the clones is missing from these tables; in studies checked, under half for an unresolved V gene and the rest for unknown reasons. In this sample the table shows some 130,000 clones, about nine tenths of which occur a single time. The top ten clones comprise 5.5% of the sample. Sequencing used blood. The source is a young man in good health.

The V and J genes are TRBV25-1 and TRBJ2-1; no definite D call. V dropped 0 bases and J dropped 6 bases, with 0 bases sitting between them. The germline V gene encodes CDR1 MGHDK and CDR2 SYGVNS. The CDR3 is 11 amino acids. CDR3 protein: CASSEYNEQFF. In DNA form, the CDR3 reads TGTGCCAGCAGTGAATACAATGAGCAGTTCTTC.

The J gene is TRBJ1-2, the V gene TRBV2; D perhaps matches TRBD1 (5 bases). Germline-derived CDR1 and CDR2 are SNHLY and FYNNEI. Trimming removed 8 bases from V and 5 bases from J, with 15 bases in between. There are 13 residues in the CDR3. CDR3 nucleotide sequence: TGTGCCAGCTTCGTGGTACAGGAGTATGGCTACACCTTC. Amino acids: CASFVVQEYGYTF.

V is TRBV10-1 and J is TRBJ1-5; D unresolved. This CDR3 contains 11 residues. Trimming removed 5 bases at V and 5 bases at J, with 4 bases between. Looked up from germline, CDR1 is WNHNN and CDR2 is SYGVQD (reference sequence). The CDR3 region is CASSTDQPQHF. The DNA of the CDR3 is TGCGCCAGCAGTACAGATCAGCCCCAGCATTTT.

The rearrangement joins TRBV4-1 to TRBJ2-7; TRBD2 aligns across 8 bases. Germline CDR1 reads MGHRA; CDR2 reads YSYEKL. The CDR3 covers 15 residues. Unmatched junction bases numbered 5, after V lost 4 bases and J lost 0 bases. CDR3 DNA sequence: TGCGCCAGCAGCCCAGGCGGGGGGCTCTCCTACGAGCAGTACTTC. This gives the protein CASSPGGGLSYEQYF.

Here the CDR3 DNA reads TGTGCCAGCAGCTTAGTTCCCAGTTACTATGGCTACACCTTC. Translating gives CASSLVPSYYGYTF. The chain recombines TRBV7-2 with TRBJ1-2; D uncertain. The CDR3 is 14 residues long. The V and J ends lost 1 base and 3 bases respectively, with 9 bases between them. Germline V gives CDR1 SGHTA, CDR2 FQGNSA.

The chain is built from TRBV7-9 and TRBJ2-2; 11 nucleotides agree with TRBD2. Germline-derived CDR1 and CDR2 are SEHNR and FQNEAQ (reference sequence). With 5 bases clipped from V and 6 bases from J, the junction kept 11 bases outside the gene matches. The CDR3 length is 17 residues. The CDR3 DNA reads as TGTGCCAGCAGCCCCACTAGCGGGGGTTTCGAATCCGGGGAGCTGTTTTTT. Its protein product is CASSPTSGGFESGELFF. Supplemented by reference TRBV7-9 and TRBJ2-2, the full variable domain reads DTGVSQNPRHKITKRGQNVTFRCDPISEHNRLYWYRQTLGQGPEFLTYFQNEAQLEKSRLLSDRFSAERPKGSFSTLEIQRTEQGDSAMYLCASSPTSGGFESGELFFGEGSRLTVL.

The CDR3 is CASSEITSVIRDTQYF. In nucleotides, the CDR3 is TGTGCCAGCAGCGAAATTACTAGCGTAATTCGAGATACGCAGTATTTT. This chain connects TRBV5-6 to TRBJ2-3, with TRBD2 matching 7 bases. The CDR3 length is 16 residues. V lost 4 bases to trimming and J lost 5 bases; unmatched junction nucleotides: 13. Germline assignment: CDR1 SGHDT and CDR2 YYEEEE.

This clone showed up just once. V and J are TRBV9 and TRBJ1-2; D perhaps matches TRBD1 (6 bases). V dropped 4 bases and J dropped 3 bases, with 16 bases sitting between them. The CDR3 covers 15 residues. The germline CDR1 and CDR2 sequences are SGDLS and YYNGEE. CDR3: CASSMNPGHDYGYTF. CDR3 bases: TGTGCCAGCAGCATGAACCCGGGACATGACTATGGCTACACCTTC.

The chain has TRBV11-3 and TRBJ2-1; D not resolved. Germline loops: CDR1 SGHNT, CDR2 YENEEA. Trimming took off 3 bases at V and 5 bases at J, with 8 bases between the two ends. The CDR3 runs to 13 residues. CDR3 amino acids: CASSFEQDNEQFF. The CDR3 region has the DNA TGTGCCAGCAGCTTCGAACAAGACAATGAGCAGTTCTTC.

The rearrangement links TRBV10-3 to TRBJ1-5, with TRBD1 identical over 7 bases. Germline V gene sequence: CDR1 ENHRY, CDR2 SYGVKD. The J segment lost 1 base and the V segment lost 3 bases, leaving 3 bases of the junction unmatched. This CDR3 has 15 amino acids. CDR3 bases: TGTGCCATCAGTGAAGGGACAGCCAGCAATCAGCCCCAGCATTTT. Translating gives CAISEGTASNQPQHF.

The chain is built from TRBV28 and TRBJ1-4; no clear D gene. From germline, CDR1 is MDHEN and CDR2 SYDVKM. V was pared by 3 bases and J by 7 bases, with 24 bases between. The CDR3 has 18 amino acids. Written as DNA, the CDR3 is TGTGCCAGCAGTTTCTCCTTCTATAACCGACGCCCTGGTGAAAAACTGTTTTTT. The encoded protein is CASSFSFYNRRPGEKLFF.

The chain is built from TRBV21-1 and TRBJ2-7; TRBD1 is taken as the D call from the table, unchecked against the DNA. TRBV21-1 is a known pseudogene. The CDR3 has 16 amino acids. The CDR3 DNA is TGTGCCAGCAGACGCTGGACAAGTTTTCACTACTACGAGCAGTACTTC. Its protein product is CASRRWTSFHYYEQYF.

CDR3 region: CATKKGVTEAFF. The CDR3 DNA is TGTGCCACCAAAAAGGGGGTCACTGAAGCTTTCTTT. The chain links TRBV19 to TRBJ1-1; weak D call: TRBD1 (6 bases). V was shortened by 10 bases and J by 4 bases, with 13 bases between the two germline ends. CDR3 size: 12 residues. CDR1 and CDR2 from the germline V gene are LNHDA and SQIVND (reference sequence).

The chain uses TRBV2 and TRBJ1-5, with D unclear. The length of the CDR3 is 13 residues. Germline CDR1 and CDR2: SNHLY and FYNNEI. Trimming removed 6 bases at V and 9 bases at J, with 15 bases between. The CDR3 loop is CASREGPDGPQHF. Here the CDR3 DNA reads TGTGCCAGCAGAGAGGGCCCGGATGGGCCCCAGCATTTT.

The V gene is TRBV19, the J gene TRBJ2-1; 8 nucleotides match TRBD2. Germline V gives CDR1 LNHDA, CDR2 SQIVND (reference sequence). Trimming took 6 bases from V and 7 from J; bases not matched to a gene: 14. This CDR3 spans 16 amino acids. The CDR3 is CASRSWRGDRGNEQFF. CDR3 in DNA: TGTGCCAGTAGAAGTTGGCGGGGGGATAGGGGGAATGAGCAGTTCTTC.

The chain links TRBV6-1 to TRBJ1-3; 8 bases map to TRBD1. CDR1 is MNHNS and CDR2 is SASEGT in the germline V gene. CDR3 length equals 16 residues. The V segment lost 1 base and the J segment 3 bases; nucleotides outside the gene matches: 5. CDR3: CASSEVPQGVGNTIYF. For the CDR3, the DNA is TGTGCCAGCAGTGAAGTACCACAGGGGGTTGGAAACACCATATATTTT.

The chain combines TRBV25-1 with TRBJ1-6; D perhaps matches TRBD1 (5 bases). The CDR3 covers 16 residues. Germline loops: CDR1 MGHDK, CDR2 SYGVNS. With 9 bases removed from V and 0 bases from J, the gap between germline ends came to 15 bases. The DNA for the CDR3 is TGTGCCAGGGGACCGGGACCGAGCTCCTATAATTCACCCCTCCACTTT. Its protein is CARGPGPSSYNSPLHF.

The rearrangement links TRBV7-2 to TRBJ2-2; D may match TRBD1 or TRBD2 (5 bases each). The ends were cut back, 2 bases at V and 7 bases at J, with 11 bases in the middle. This CDR3 is 14 amino acids long. CDR1 SGHTA and CDR2 FQGNSA come from the germline V gene. CDR3 in amino acids: CASSLSIGGGELFF. The CDR3 nucleotides are TGTGCCAGCAGCTTATCGATTGGGGGCGGGGAGCTGTTTTTT.

The gene calls are TRBV6-5 and TRBJ2-3; possible D gene TRBD2, 5 bases. The CDR3 totals 13 residues. Germline loops: CDR1 MNHEY, CDR2 SVGAGI. Deletions cut 11 bases from V and 4 bases from J, with 16 bases between. The CDR3 here is CAGEAGPSDTQYF. In DNA form, the CDR3 reads TGTGCCGGCGAGGCGGGCCCTTCAGATACGCAGTATTTT.

A remark on this clone: The junction departs from germline at one end; a sequencing error may be responsible. The chain uses TRBV19 and TRBJ1-5; D may be TRBD1 (5 bases). The CDR3 is 13 residues long. Germline CDR1 LNHDA, CDR2 SQIVND (reference sequence). The CDR3 coding sequence is TGTGCCAGTAGTATAAGTGGGGGAGGGAGCTGGAATTTT. Its translation: CASSISGGGSWNF. Combining the CDR3 with reference TRBV19 and TRBJ1-5 gives the whole variable domain DGGITQSPKYLFRKEGQNVTLSCEQNLNHDAMYWYRQDPGQGLRLIYYSQIVNDFQKGDIAEGYSVSREKKESFPLTVTSAQKNPTAFYLCASSISGGGSWNFGDGTRLSIL.

The chain uses TRBV28 and TRBJ1-5; D not resolved. V was pared by 2 bases and J by 3 bases, with 11 bases between. The CDR3 is 15 amino acids. Germline CDR1 is MDHEN and CDR2 is SYDVKM. CDR3 DNA: TGTGCCAGCAGTTTAGGGCAGGTCTACAATCAGCCCCAGCATTTT. Amino acids: CASSLGQVYNQPQHF.

The J gene is TRBJ2-6, the V gene TRBV4-1, with 12 bases fitting TRBD2. Germline V CDR1 and CDR2: MGHRA, YSYEKL. The V segment lost 4 bases and the J segment 0 bases; nucleotides outside the gene matches: 4. The CDR3 length is 18 residues. The CDR3 reads CASSRGLAGNSGANVLTF. CDR3 DNA: TGCGCCAGCAGCCGAGGACTAGCGGGGAACTCTGGGGCCAACGTCCTGACTTTC.

This sequence joins TRBV21-1 and TRBJ1-4; the table's D call of TRBD1 was not tested on the DNA. TRBV21-1 is given as a pseudogene. The CDR3 sequence is 16 residues long. CDR3 protein: CASSTCDRTTNEKLFF. Here the CDR3 DNA reads TGTGCCAGCAGCACCTGCGACAGGACAACTAATGAAAAACTGTTTTTT.

The gene calls are TRBV9 and TRBJ2-5; 12 bases map to TRBD2. Germline lookup yields CDR1 SGDLS and CDR2 YYNGEE. The length of the CDR3 is 17 residues. The V gene end was trimmed by 1 base and the J gene end by 3 bases; junction bases not matched to a gene: 7. The DNA for the CDR3 is TGTGCCAGCAGCGTACGGCCTAGCGGGGGGGGCAAAGAGACCCAGTACTTC. Translation gives CASSVRPSGGGKETQYF.

This chain joins TRBV18 and TRBJ1-2; D may be TRBD1 (6 bases). CDR1 and CDR2 (germline): KGHSH, LQKENI. V dropped 3 bases and J dropped 0 bases, with 11 bases sitting between them. The CDR3 is made up of 15 amino acids. In DNA form, the CDR3 reads TGTGCCAGCTCACCGTCAGGGGAATCTAACTATGGCTACACCTTC. As protein: CASSPSGESNYGYTF.

The J gene is TRBJ1-1, the V gene TRBV10-3; D is unclear. V was trimmed by 7 bases and J by 4 bases, leaving 10 bases between them. CDR1 is ENHRY, CDR2 SYGVKD, per germline. The CDR3 runs 12 residues. Here the CDR3 DNA reads TGTGCCATCAAGAGGGCGGGCACTGAAGCTTTCTTT. This encodes CAIKRAGTEAFF.